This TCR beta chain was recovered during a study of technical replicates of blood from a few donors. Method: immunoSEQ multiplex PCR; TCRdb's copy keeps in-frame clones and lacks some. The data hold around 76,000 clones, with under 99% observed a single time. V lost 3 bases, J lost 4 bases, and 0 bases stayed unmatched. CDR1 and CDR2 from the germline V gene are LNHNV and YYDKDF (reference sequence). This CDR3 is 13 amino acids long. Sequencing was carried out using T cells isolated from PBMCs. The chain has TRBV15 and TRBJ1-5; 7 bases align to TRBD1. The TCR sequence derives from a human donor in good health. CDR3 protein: CATSRTGNQPQHF. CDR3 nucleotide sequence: TGTGCCACCAGCAGGACAGGGAATCAGCCCCAGCATTTT.